Each of the 30 T cell receptor beta chains below was sequenced from the same sample in a study of blood T cells in healthy people across ages. Using a J-beta primer mix together with a sample-barcoded 5' primer, a second PCR was run for about 6 to 12 cycles. TCRdb reprocessed the 5' RACE reads via MiXCR and lists one record per CDR3 protein. The sample shows 650,000 to 1,000,000 distinct CDR3 sequences, about 36% of them seen only once. Source material: blood. The receptor source for this set is a young man in good health.

The rearrangement links TRBV9 to TRBJ1-1; D is possibly TRBD1 (6 bases). Trimming took off 6 bases at V and 4 bases at J, with 13 bases between the two ends. The CDR3 consists of 13 residues. The V gene's germline CDR1 is SGDLS and CDR2 YYNGEE. CDR3 protein: CASTSPDSTEAFF. For the CDR3, the DNA is TGTGCCAGCACCTCCCCGGACAGCACTGAAGCTTTCTTT.

With respect to this clonotype: It may be a read error: a sequence one base away is much more abundant. The chain uses TRBV20-1 and TRBJ2-3; D might be TRBD1 or TRBD2, each matching 6 bases. V dropped 5 bases and J dropped 4 bases, with 16 bases sitting between them. The CDR3 sequence is 14 residues long. Germline CDR1 DFQATT, CDR2 SNEGSKA (reference sequence). The DNA of the CDR3 is TGCAGTGCTCAACGGGGGCCCCGCGCAGATACGCAGTATTTT. As protein: CSAQRGPRADTQYF.

The chain joins TRBV29-1 to TRBJ1-5; TRBD1 might be the D (5 bases). CDR3 length equals 14 residues. Trimming left V 4 bases short and J 4 bases short, with 14 bases between. Germline V CDR1 and CDR2: SQVTM, ANQGSEA. This CDR3 reads CSVVWSEGNQPQHF. The CDR3 nucleotides are TGCAGCGTTGTATGGTCTGAGGGGAATCAGCCCCAGCATTTT.

This clonotype was recorded a few times. The chain has TRBV12-3 or TRBV12-4 and TRBJ1-4; no definite D call. This CDR3 is 16 amino acids long. V lost 4 bases to trimming and J lost 6 bases, with 18 bases between them. DNA for the CDR3: TGTGCCAGCAGTTCCGGGAGATACCTAGTTGATGAAAAACTGTTTTTT. This gives the protein CASSSGRYLVDEKLFF.

This chain links TRBV20-1 with TRBJ2-5; no clear D. V lost 3 bases and J lost 3, with 11 bases in between. CDR3 length: 13 amino acids. Germline lookup yields CDR1 DFQATT and CDR2 SNEGSKA (reference sequence). DNA for the CDR3: TGCAGTGCTAGCAACAAGACGAAAGAGACCCAGTACTTC. The encoded protein is CSASNKTKETQYF.

V usage is TRBV4-1 and J usage is TRBJ2-5; 9 nucleotides align to TRBD1. From germline, CDR1 is MGHRA and CDR2 YSYEKL. The V gene end was trimmed by 5 bases and the J gene end by 11 bases; junction bases not matched to a gene: 18. This CDR3 has 16 amino acids. CDR3 DNA sequence: TGCGCCAGCAGCTCTACGACAGGGGGGTATGGTAATGAGCAGTACTTC. Its translation: CASSSTTGGYGNEQYF.

The chain couples TRBV6-2 or TRBV6-3 to TRBJ2-3; D is uncertain. The V end lost 6 bases, the J end lost 2 bases, and 12 bases lay between the germline ends. CDR3 length equals 14 residues. Germline V gives CDR1 MNHEY, CDR2 SVGEGT. The CDR3 region has the DNA TGTGCCAGCAGCTCGGATGCGGCCACAGATACGCAGTATTTT. Its translation: CASSSDAATDTQYF.

The CDR3 sequence is CSARGRDTTNEKLFF. In DNA, the CDR3 is TGCAGTGCTAGAGGAAGGGACACAACTAATGAAAAACTGTTTTTT. This rearrangement joins TRBV20-1 to TRBJ1-4, with D maybe TRBD1 (6 bases). CDR1 and CDR2 from the germline V gene are DFQATT and SNEGSKA (reference sequence). The CDR3 runs 15 residues. Trimming took 1 base from V and 0 from J, leaving 9 bases between them.

The chain uses TRBV20-1 and TRBJ2-1; 10 bases map to TRBD2. The length of the CDR3 is 15 residues. With V trimmed by 4 bases and J by 4 bases, 7 bases remained unmatched. CDR1 is DFQATT and CDR2 is SNEGSKA in the germline V gene (reference sequence). The CDR3 region is CSATDTSGAYNEQFF. Here the CDR3 DNA reads TGCAGTGCTACCGATACTAGCGGGGCTTACAATGAGCAGTTCTTC.

This clonotype was counted between two and nine times. The chain recombines TRBV27 with TRBJ2-5; TRBD1 might be the D (5 bases). Germline CDR1 and CDR2: MNHEY and SMNVEV (reference sequence). V gave up 5 bases and J gave up 5 bases, with 12 bases separating them. The CDR3 consists of 13 residues. The CDR3 DNA reads TGTGCCAGCAGTGTTGGGGCCCCGGAGACCCAGTACTTC. Translating gives CASSVGAPETQYF.

This clonotype came up once. This chain connects TRBV20-1 to TRBJ2-7, with a weak D call TRBD1 (5 bases). The CDR3 runs 13 residues. Trimming stripped 1 base from V and 0 bases from J, with 7 bases between. Germline values: CDR1 DFQATT, CDR2 SNEGSKA (reference sequence). The CDR3 loop is CSARVRASYEQYF. The CDR3 DNA reads as TGCAGTGCTAGAGTCAGGGCCTCCTACGAGCAGTACTTC.

This sequence joins TRBV4-2 and TRBJ2-2, with 8 bases lining up with TRBD2. Germline CDR1 is LGHNA and CDR2 is YNFKEQ. CDR3 size: 17 residues. The V segment lost 0 bases and the J segment 6 bases; nucleotides outside the gene matches: 9. The CDR3 is CASSQDPAGGPSGELFF. CDR3 DNA: TGTGCCAGCAGCCAAGATCCCGCGGGGGGCCCCTCCGGGGAGCTGTTTTTT.

This chain joins TRBV27 and TRBJ1-1; D might be TRBD1 (5 bases). Germline V gives CDR1 MNHEY, CDR2 SMNVEV (reference sequence). The V end lost 5 bases, the J end lost 2 bases, and 15 bases lay between the germline ends. The CDR3 extends over 15 amino acids. CDR3 in DNA: TGTGCCAGCAGTCCGAGCCGGGGCCCCAACACTGAAGCTTTCTTT. Translating gives CASSPSRGPNTEAFF.

Comments on this clonotype: This may be a read error, as it is one base from a much larger clone. The genes are TRBV6-2 or TRBV6-3 and TRBJ2-1; no firm D call. The V gene's germline CDR1 is MNHEY and CDR2 SVGEGT. The CDR3 spans 13 residues. The ends were cut back, 5 bases at V and 4 bases at J, with 9 bases in the middle. The CDR3 protein is CASSDNRYNEQFF. CDR3 nucleotide sequence: TGTGCCAGCAGTGACAACAGATACAATGAGCAGTTCTTC.

The chain uses TRBV5-1 and TRBJ1-2; D uncertain. V was shortened by 0 bases and J by 2 bases, with 5 bases between the two germline ends. Germline V gene sequence: CDR1 SGHRS, CDR2 YFSETQ. The CDR3 length is 13 residues. CDR3 DNA: TGCGCCAGCAGCTTGGTGGAAAACTATGGCTACACCTTC. Its translation is CASSLVENYGYTF.

This chain joins TRBV25-1 and TRBJ2-3; 9 bases agree with TRBD2. The CDR3 is made up of 17 amino acids. CDR1 MGHDK and CDR2 SYGVNS come from the germline V gene. J was trimmed by 1 base and V by 3 bases; bases with no gene match: 8. The CDR3 nucleotides read TGTGCCAGCAGTGATGGGACTAGCAACGACGGCACAGATACGCAGTATTTT. Its translation is CASSDGTSNDGTDTQYF. Full variable domain (missing parts from reference TRBV25-1 and TRBJ2-3): EADIYQTPRYLVIGTGKKITLECSQTMGHDKMYWYQQDPGMELHLIHYSYGVNSTEKGDLSSESTVSRIRTEHFPLTLESARPSHTSQYLCASSDGTSNDGTDTQYFGPGTRLTVL.

This clonotype showed up just once. V usage is TRBV10-3 and J usage is TRBJ2-1, with TRBD1 matching 8 bases. TRBJ2-7 explains the end of the DNA better; the J call may be wrong. From germline, CDR1 is ENHRY and CDR2 SYGVKD. This CDR3 is 14 amino acids long. CDR3 residues: CAIRGFDRGDEQYF. CDR3 sequence (DNA): TGTGCCATCAGGGGCTTTGACAGGGGCGATGAGCAGTACTTC.

The V and J genes are TRBV4-1 and TRBJ1-2; D is possibly TRBD1 (5 bases). This CDR3 has 15 amino acids. Trimming cost V 0 bases and J 5 bases, with 13 bases left between them. Germline CDR1 reads MGHRA; CDR2 reads YSYEKL. The CDR3 loop reads CASSQDGAEKYGYTF. Here the CDR3 DNA reads TGCGCCAGCAGCCAAGATGGGGCAGAAAAATATGGCTACACCTTC.

In this sample, this clonotype turned up a few times. This chain joins TRBV7-3 and TRBJ2-3; D possibly matches TRBD1 or TRBD2 (5 bases each). CDR3 length equals 15 residues. Trimming removed 4 bases at V and 2 bases at J, with 13 bases between. Germline assignment: CDR1 SGHTA and CDR2 FQGTGA. Written as DNA, the CDR3 is TGTGCCAGCAGCTCGGGACGGGGCCCCACAGATACGCAGTATTTT. It translates to CASSSGRGPTDTQYF.

In its sample, this clonotype was seen once. The V call is TRBV28, the J call TRBJ2-5; D remains ambiguous. This CDR3 has 14 residues. Germline CDR1 is MDHEN and CDR2 is SYDVKM. The V end was cut by 5 bases, the J end by 1 base, with 11 bases between. The CDR3 nucleotides are TGTGCCAGCAGTCCCGGACCGGTCCAAGAGACCCAGTACTTC. Encoded protein: CASSPGPVQETQYF.

The table lists this clonotype with many counts. This chain links TRBV5-1 with TRBJ2-7, with 9 bases aligning to TRBD1. The CDR3 runs 16 residues. Trimming cost V 0 bases and J 3 bases; bases outside gene matches: 7. Per the germline V gene, CDR1 is SGHRS and CDR2 is YFSETQ. This CDR3 reads CASSLGPGQGFYEQYF. The DNA of the CDR3 is TGCGCCAGCAGCTTGGGTCCGGGACAGGGTTTCTACGAGCAGTACTTC.

Ten or more counts support this clonotype. The CDR3 loop is CASSLIGGPGDTQYF. CDR3 bases: TGTGCCAGCAGTTTAATCGGCGGTCCAGGGGATACGCAGTATTTT. The chain couples TRBV12-3 or TRBV12-4 to TRBJ2-3; possibly TRBD1 for D (5 bases). The CDR3 length is 15 residues. V was clipped by 2 bases and J by 6 bases, with 15 bases between them.

The chain links TRBV5-1 to TRBJ2-1; perhaps TRBD1 as D (6 bases). Germline CDR1 SGHRS, CDR2 YFSETQ. The V gene lost 4 bases and the J gene lost 7 bases, with 15 bases spanning the gap. The CDR3 covers 14 residues. Here the CDR3 reads CASSAAITGNEQFF. CDR3 bases: TGCGCCAGCAGCGCCGCGATTACAGGGAATGAGCAGTTCTTC. The full variable domain, rest sourced from reference TRBV5-1 and TRBJ2-1, is KAGVTQTPRYLIKTRGQQVTLSCSPISGHRSVSWYQQTPGQGLQFLFEYFSETQRNKGNFPGRFSGRQFSNSRSEMNVSTLELGDSALYLCASSAAITGNEQFFGPGTRLTVL.

This clonotype was counted between two and nine times. The chain carries TRBV4-1 and TRBJ2-1; 8 bases match TRBD2. Trimming removed 4 bases from V and 5 bases from J; junction bases left unmatched: 10. The CDR3 covers 16 residues. Germline values: CDR1 MGHRA, CDR2 YSYEKL. The CDR3 region has the DNA TGCGCCAGCAGCCGGGGTGAGCGGGGGAGTAACAATGAGCAGTTCTTC. It is translated as CASSRGERGSNNEQFF.

CDR3 loop: CASSLAFGQGANTEAFF. DNA for the CDR3: TGTGCCAGCAGCTTAGCGTTTGGACAGGGGGCGAACACTGAAGCTTTCTTT. The chain is built from TRBV7-9 and TRBJ1-1; TRBD1 aligns across 11 bases. V lost 0 bases to trimming and J lost 1 base; unmatched junction nucleotides: 4. The germline CDR1 and CDR2 sequences are SEHNR and FQNEAQ (reference sequence). The CDR3 runs to 17 residues.

This clonotype was counted only a few times. This chain uses TRBV29-1 with TRBJ1-2; no definite D call. Germline CDR1 and CDR2: SQVTM and ANQGSEA. This CDR3 is built from 14 residues. The CDR3 DNA reads as TGCAGTTCCTCTAAACCCTCCGACGGCTATGGCTACACCTTC. Translated, it gives CSSSKPSDGYGYTF.

The sample holds many counts of this clonotype. J is TRBJ2-1 and V is TRBV12-3 or TRBV12-4; TRBD2 might be the D (6 bases). CDR3 length equals 13 residues. V lost 6 bases to trimming and J lost 8 bases, with 14 bases between them. The CDR3 is CASRDELAYEQFF. In nucleotides, the CDR3 is TGTGCCAGCAGAGATGAACTAGCCTATGAGCAGTTCTTC.

The table lists this clonotype with many counts. The V call is TRBV29-1, the J call TRBJ2-7; 9 nucleotides match TRBD1. The CDR3 loop spans 11 amino acids. The V segment lost 5 bases and the J segment 9 bases; nucleotides outside the gene matches: 5. Germline V gene lookup returns CDR1 SQVTM and CDR2 ANQGSEA. The CDR3 here is CSVLRQGGQYF. The DNA for the CDR3 is TGCAGCGTTCTCAGACAGGGGGGGCAGTACTTC.

This clonotype turned up a few times. This sequence joins TRBV20-1 and TRBJ2-5; D possibly matches TRBD1 or TRBD2 (6 bases each). Germline V gene sequence: CDR1 DFQATT, CDR2 SNEGSKA (reference sequence). This CDR3 region has 12 residues. Trimming stripped 6 bases from V and 5 bases from J, with 13 bases between. In DNA, the CDR3 is TGCAGTGCCGGGGGCGCCGAGGAGACCCAGTACTTC. Encoded protein: CSAGGAEETQYF.

The chain recombines TRBV7-9 with TRBJ1-1, with D tentatively TRBD1 (5 bases). Germline values: CDR1 SEHNR, CDR2 FQNEAQ (reference sequence). CDR3 size: 12 residues. V lost 1 base, J lost 11 bases, and 11 bases lay in between. CDR3 sequence reads: CASSLDPGRAFF. The CDR3 nucleotides are TGTGCCAGCAGCTTAGACCCAGGGCGGGCTTTCTTT.